The TCR beta chain under discussion was sequenced for a study of blood T cell repertoires in COVID-19. Turning to the study itself: COVID-19 samples collected from the United States, Italy and Spain covered acute and convalescent phases. The analysed material was cDNA or gDNA that came from T cells, B-cell-depleted T cells, or PBMCs.

Original processing notes: Amplification with reference gene primers provided the estimates of nucleated cell counts. Profiled with immunoSEQ multiplex PCR; TCRdb holds only in-frame clones, not every one. Clone size and V and J calls were adopted from that table, with D and trimming inferred from the DNA. The sample has over 130,000 clones; 88% are singletons. This clone was detected only once. This CDR3 contains 13 residues. Trimming shortened V by 2 bases and J by 8 bases, and 15 bases separated the two germline ends. Germline V gene data show CDR1 as GTSNPN and CDR2 as SVGIG (reference sequence). The source is a human donor in a cohort sampled during active COVID-19. Sequenced sample: peripheral blood. The chain uses TRBV30 and TRBJ1-2; no firm D call. The CDR3 region is CAWSPGTIRGYTF. Here the CDR3 DNA reads TGTGCCTGGAGTCCAGGAACCATCAGGGGCTACACCTTC.